The 26 T cell receptor beta chains given below trace back to one sample, sequenced in a study of control samples from healthy donors and cancer patients. Generated by immunoSEQ multiplex PCR, the TCRdb table keeps only in-frame clones and is missing some. The table shows over 100,000 clones, with 90% occurring only once. Sample: blood. Every receptor here comes from a human donor in good health. The donor label of this sample is uncertain.

The J gene is TRBJ1-5, the V gene TRBV12-3 or TRBV12-4; TRBD1 matches 7 bases. CDR3 length equals 13 residues. The V and J ends lost 8 bases and 7 bases, in that order; junction bases with no gene match: 8. CDR3 DNA: TGTGCCAGCGCTGACAGGGTGGTCCAGCCCCAGCATTTT. Translation: CASADRVVQPQHF.

This chain uses TRBV6-5 with TRBJ2-7; 8 bases match TRBD2. CDR1 is MNHEY and CDR2 is SVGAGI in the germline V gene. V shed 6 bases, J shed 1 base, and the junction held 8 bases outside the gene matches. The CDR3 has 15 amino acids. The CDR3 here is CASRGPSGGSYEQYF. CDR3 DNA: TGTGCCAGCAGGGGGCCAAGCGGGGGTTCCTACGAGCAGTACTTC.

CDR3 sequence reads: CASSLVKPGTLTSEQYF. CDR3 sequence (DNA): TGCGCCAGCAGCTTGGTGAAACCCGGGACGCTCACCTCCGAGCAGTACTTC. The chain links TRBV5-1 to TRBJ2-7; D could derive from TRBD1 or TRBD2 (5 bases each). Between the trimmed V and J ends, which lost 0 bases and 6 bases, there was a span of 22 bases. The CDR3 has 17 amino acids. CDR1 SGHRS and CDR2 YFSETQ come from the germline V gene.

This clone was detected once. This sequence joins TRBV6-6 and TRBJ1-1; D is ambiguous. Germline loops: CDR1 MNHNY, CDR2 SVGAGI (reference sequence). This CDR3 comprises 15 residues. Trimming removed 2 bases from V and 2 bases from J, with 12 bases in between. The CDR3: CASSYVGQANTEAFF. The CDR3 DNA sequence: TGTGCCAGCAGTTACGTCGGGCAGGCTAACACTGAAGCTTTCTTT.

The CDR3 DNA sequence: TGCGCCAGCAGCACTACACAGGGGGGTAACTATGGCTACACCTTC. As protein: CASSTTQGGNYGYTF. The V gene is TRBV5-1, the J gene TRBJ1-2; 8 bases agree with TRBD1. The CDR3 is made up of 15 amino acids. Germline trimming cut 4 bases from V and 1 base from J; bases unmatched to any gene: 6. Germline CDR1 SGHRS, CDR2 YFSETQ.

This clone has a single count. The chain is built from TRBV19 and TRBJ1-1, with D possibly matching TRBD1 (5 bases). CDR3 length: 15 residues. In germline, CDR1 is LNHDA, CDR2 SQIVND (reference sequence). V shed 8 bases and J shed 7 bases, with 23 bases lying between them. In nucleotides, the CDR3 is TGTGCCAGTTGGGGCCAAGAGACCTATAAGGGTGAAGCTTTCTTT. Protein sequence: CASWGQETYKGEAFF. The variable domain in full, with the rest retrieved from reference TRBV19 and TRBJ1-1, is DGGITQSPKYLFRKEGQNVTLSCEQNLNHDAMYWYRQDPGQGLRLIYYSQIVNDFQKGDIAEGYSVSREKKESFPLTVTSAQKNPTAFYLCASWGQETYKGEAFFGQGTRLTVV.

This chain links TRBV15 with TRBJ2-3, with 7 bases aligning to TRBD2. CDR1 and CDR2 from the germline V gene are LNHNV and YYDKDF (reference sequence). The CDR3 consists of 14 residues. V was pared by 8 bases and J by 2 bases, with 7 bases of the junction left unmatched. CDR3 sequence reads: CATAGDRVTDTQYF. The CDR3 nucleotides are TGTGCCACCGCGGGGGATCGGGTCACAGATACGCAGTATTTT. Full variable domain (outside the CDR3, taken from reference TRBV15 and TRBJ2-3): DAMVIQNPRYQVTQFGKPVTLSCSQTLNHNVMYWYQQKSSQAPKLLFHYYDKDFNNEADTPDNFQSRRPNTSFCFLDIRSPGLGDTAMYLCATAGDRVTDTQYFGPGTRLTVL.

The chain couples TRBV5-1 to TRBJ2-5; a possible D gene is TRBD2 (6 bases). The V and J ends lost 2 bases and 2 bases respectively, with 19 bases between them. CDR3 length: 17 residues. The germline V gene has CDR1 SGHRS and CDR2 YFSETQ. CDR3 protein: CASSLMGSGGAQETQYF. The CDR3 coding sequence is TGCGCCAGCAGCTTAATGGGTTCGGGCGGGGCACAAGAGACCCAGTACTTC.

The V call is TRBV9, the J call TRBJ2-1, with 10 positions matching TRBD2. Germline V gene lookup returns CDR1 SGDLS and CDR2 YYNGEE. The CDR3 has 14 residues. V was clipped by 3 bases and J by 10 bases; unmatched bases: 7. CDR3 amino acids: CASSGLAGVGEQFF. CDR3 nucleotides: TGTGCCAGCAGCGGGCTAGCGGGGGTAGGGGAGCAGTTCTTC.

CDR3 coding DNA: TGCGCCAGCAGCTCGGGAATGGAGACCCAGTACTTC. As protein: CASSSGMETQYF. The chain joins TRBV5-1 to TRBJ2-5, with a tentative D call TRBD2 (5 bases). This CDR3 comprises 12 residues. CDR1 is SGHRS, CDR2 YFSETQ, per germline. Trimming cost V 3 bases and J 5 bases, with 8 bases left between them.

The chain links TRBV2 to TRBJ1-3; 7 nucleotides align to TRBD1. Trimming removed 6 bases from V and 3 bases from J; junction bases left unmatched: 11. CDR3 length: 16 residues. Germline CDR1 is SNHLY and CDR2 is FYNNEI. The CDR3 bases are TGTGCCAGCAGGGTGGGACAGTTCTTCGTTGGAAACACCATATATTTT. The encoded protein is CASRVGQFFVGNTIYF.

The chain combines TRBV5-1 with TRBJ1-1; possibly TRBD1 for D (5 bases). This CDR3 spans 16 amino acids. Germline-derived CDR1 and CDR2 are SGHRS and YFSETQ. V was clipped by 0 bases and J by 3 bases, with 15 bases between them. CDR3: CASSLDAVGGDTEAFF. The CDR3 nucleotides are TGCGCCAGCAGCTTGGACGCCGTGGGAGGGGACACTGAAGCTTTCTTT. The whole variable domain, remainder taken from reference TRBV5-1 and TRBJ1-1, is KAGVTQTPRYLIKTRGQQVTLSCSPISGHRSVSWYQQTPGQGLQFLFEYFSETQRNKGNFPGRFSGRQFSNSRSEMNVSTLELGDSALYLCASSLDAVGGDTEAFFGQGTRLTVV.

V usage is TRBV7-9 and J usage is TRBJ2-1; D gene uncertain. Per germline, CDR1 SEHNR and CDR2 FQNEAQ (reference sequence). There are 16 residues in the CDR3. Trimming cost V 0 bases and J 10 bases, with 19 bases left between them. CDR3 nucleotide sequence: TGTGCCAGCAGCTTAGCGAGCCCTTTCCTACAAGGGGAGCAGTTCTTC. It is translated as CASSLASPFLQGEQFF.

V is TRBV5-1 and J is TRBJ2-3; TRBD1 matches 8 bases. V lost 4 bases, J lost 2 bases, and 6 bases stayed unmatched. The germline V gene encodes CDR1 SGHRS and CDR2 YFSETQ. The CDR3 extends over 15 amino acids. The CDR3 bases are TGCGCCAGCAGCAATGGACAGGGTGACACAGATACGCAGTATTTT. Translating it yields CASSNGQGDTDTQYF.

The CDR3, as DNA: TGTGCCAGTAGTATAGTCCTCGGGGCTGAAGCTTTCTTT. It translates to CASSIVLGAEAFF. V and J are TRBV19 and TRBJ1-1; D not resolved. V lost 1 base to trimming and J lost 6 bases, with 9 bases between them. Germline V gene lookup returns CDR1 LNHDA and CDR2 SQIVND (reference sequence). The CDR3 length is 13 residues.

This clone was seen a single time. CDR3 sequence reads: CASSMGRTGDTEAFF. In nucleotides, the CDR3 is TGTGCCAGTAGTATGGGTAGGACAGGGGACACTGAAGCTTTCTTT. This sequence joins TRBV19 and TRBJ1-1; TRBD1 agrees at 9 bases. Germline assignment: CDR1 LNHDA and CDR2 SQIVND (reference sequence). J lost 3 bases, V lost 3 bases, and 5 bases had no gene match. The length of the CDR3 is 15 residues.

This chain links TRBV7-9 with TRBJ1-1, with D maybe TRBD1 (5 bases). Germline CDR1 reads SEHNR; CDR2 reads FQNEAQ (reference sequence). Trimming shortened V by 4 bases and J by 6 bases, and 12 bases separated the two germline ends. The CDR3 is made up of 13 amino acids. The CDR3 region is CASSSPGHSEAFF. In nucleotides, the CDR3 is TGTGCCAGCAGCTCCCCTGGACATTCTGAAGCTTTCTTT.

The chain combines TRBV7-8 with TRBJ2-5, with TRBD2 identical over 8 bases. The V gene end was trimmed by 6 bases and the J gene end by 0 bases; junction bases not matched to a gene: 21. CDR1 and CDR2 from the germline V gene are SGHVS and FQNEAQ. The CDR3 is made up of 20 amino acids. The CDR3 spells CASSRGLAGAKSLYQETQYF. In DNA form, the CDR3 reads TGTGCCAGCAGTCGCGGACTAGCTGGGGCCAAGTCCTTGTACCAAGAGACCCAGTACTTC.

This clone was found a few times. CDR3 region: CASSRTASSGNTIYF. As DNA, the CDR3 is TGTGCCAGCAGCCGAACGGCTAGCTCTGGAAACACCATATATTTT. The chain employs TRBV9 and TRBJ1-3; D gene uncertain. Trimming left V 4 bases short and J 0 bases short, with 11 bases between. Germline lookup yields CDR1 SGDLS and CDR2 YYNGEE. This CDR3 comprises 15 residues.

The chain uses TRBV6-6 and TRBJ1-1; D not resolved. CDR3 length: 13 residues. V lost 2 bases and J 0 bases, leaving 4 bases between the germline ends. CDR1 MNHNY and CDR2 SVGAGI come from the germline V gene (reference sequence). CDR3 region: CASSYTLNTEAFF. For the CDR3, the DNA is TGTGCCAGCAGTTACACACTGAACACTGAAGCTTTCTTT.

To note about this clone: The junction departs from the called germline gene at one end, perhaps through a read error. The genes are TRBV14 and TRBJ2-7; D is uncertain. Germline V gives CDR1 SGHDN, CDR2 FVKESK. The CDR3 totals 15 residues. CDR3 coding DNA: TGTGCCAGCAGCCAAGAGCAAACCTACCATCAGGCGGTGAACTTC. It encodes CASSQEQTYHQAVNF.

This sequence joins TRBV5-1 and TRBJ1-1; D gene ambiguous. Between the trimmed V and J ends, which lost 4 bases and 7 bases, there was a span of 11 bases. CDR1 and CDR2 (germline): SGHRS, YFSETQ. This CDR3 comprises 12 residues. CDR3 coding DNA: TGCGCCAGCAGCCTTCCTTCATATGAAGCTTTCTTT. As protein: CASSLPSYEAFF.

The chain recombines TRBV6-5 with TRBJ1-1; D is unclear. Germline V gives CDR1 MNHEY, CDR2 SVGAGI. The CDR3 length is 15 residues. V lost 7 bases and J 1 base, leaving 16 bases between the germline ends. The DNA for the CDR3 is TGTGCCAGCACCCTAATCTTTCTGGGGAACACTGAAGCTTTCTTT. Protein: CASTLIFLGNTEAFF.

The chain has TRBV19 and TRBJ1-1, with 7 bases that match TRBD1. CDR3 length equals 15 residues. The germline V gene encodes CDR1 LNHDA and CDR2 SQIVND (reference sequence). J lost 0 bases, V lost 5 bases, and 6 bases had no gene match. The CDR3 bases are TGTGCCAGTAGTCCTAGACAGGGAATGAACACTGAAGCTTTCTTT. It encodes CASSPRQGMNTEAFF.

The chain is built from TRBV5-3 and TRBJ2-3, with 10 bases matching TRBD1. TRBV5-3 has ORF status, its function being uncertain. There are 15 residues in the CDR3. Trimming cost V 4 bases and J 3 bases; bases outside gene matches: 5. CDR3 sequence: CARSADRGLTDTQYF. DNA of the CDR3: TGTGCCAGAAGCGCCGACAGGGGGCTAACAGATACGCAGTATTTT.

V usage is TRBV19 and J usage is TRBJ1-4, with D possibly being TRBD1 (5 bases). Germline loops: CDR1 LNHDA, CDR2 SQIVND (reference sequence). The CDR3 contains 14 residues. Trimming left V 7 bases short and J 8 bases short, with 17 bases between. DNA for the CDR3: TGTGCCAGTATGCGCAGGGCGACCCAAGAAAAACTGTTTTTT. Protein sequence: CASMRRATQEKLFF. The full variable domain, its missing parts supplied by reference TRBV19 and TRBJ1-4, is DGGITQSPKYLFRKEGQNVTLSCEQNLNHDAMYWYRQDPGQGLRLIYYSQIVNDFQKGDIAEGYSVSREKKESFPLTVTSAQKNPTAFYLCASMRRATQEKLFFGSGTQLSVL.